A single sample is the source of the 10 T cell receptor beta chains below, sequenced in a study of blood T cell repertoires in COVID-19. Using immunoSEQ multiplex PCR, the repertoire was profiled, and TCRdb retains in-frame clones only, with some absent. The data show 250,000 to 350,000 clones, just over 85% seen once. Input material: PBMCs or T cells enriched from blood (not recorded which). These receptors were taken from a woman aged 18-29 years who had recovered from COVID-19.

The gene calls are TRBV5-4 and TRBJ2-2, with D perhaps matching TRBD2 (6 bases). Looked up from germline, CDR1 is SGHNT and CDR2 is YYREEE (reference sequence). The CDR3 has 13 residues. The V end lost 2 bases, the J end lost 6 bases, and 8 bases lay between the germline ends. Here the CDR3 DNA reads TGTGCCAGCAGCTTCTGGGGGGCCGGGGAGCTGTTTTTT. It yields the protein CASSFWGAGELFF. The full variable domain, its missing parts supplied by reference TRBV5-4 and TRBJ2-2, is ETGVTQSPTHLIKTRGQQVTLRCSSQSGHNTVSWYQQALGQGPQFIFQYYREEENGRGNFPPRFSGLQFPNYSSELNVNALELDDSALYLCASSFWGAGELFFGEGSRLTVL.

V and J are TRBV13 and TRBJ1-5; D is undetermined. Germline-derived CDR1 and CDR2 are PRHDT and FYEKMQ (reference sequence). Trimming took 5 bases from V and 0 from J, leaving 14 bases between them. This CDR3 has 16 residues. Written as DNA, the CDR3 is TGTGCCAGCAGCCTGGGCAGAATCTATAGCAATCAGCCCCAGCATTTT. Translating gives CASSLGRIYSNQPQHF.

This sequence joins TRBV5-4 and TRBJ1-2; 8 nucleotides match TRBD1. Unmatched junction bases numbered 9, after V lost 4 bases and J lost 4 bases. This CDR3 is 15 amino acids long. Germline V gene lookup returns CDR1 SGHNT and CDR2 YYREEE (reference sequence). CDR3 in amino acids: CASSPGQGASYGYTF. CDR3 in DNA: TGTGCCAGCAGCCCTGGACAGGGCGCGTCCTATGGCTACACCTTC.

This chain links TRBV19 with TRBJ2-7; TRBD2 matches at 7 bases. V dropped 4 bases and J dropped 5; count of bases not matched to a gene: 8. The CDR3 spans 14 residues. CDR1 is LNHDA and CDR2 is SQIVND in the germline V gene (reference sequence). In nucleotides, the CDR3 is TGTGCCAGTAGTACCGGACTAGTCCTCGACGAGCAGTACTTC. Translation: CASSTGLVLDEQYF.

The chain recombines TRBV9 with TRBJ2-5; the D gene is possibly TRBD1 (6 bases). CDR1 and CDR2 (germline): SGDLS, YYNGEE. V was trimmed by 5 bases and J by 1 base, leaving 15 bases between them. The CDR3 covers 15 residues. CDR3: CASSPSGQPQETQYF. The CDR3 region has the DNA TGTGCCAGCAGTCCGTCCGGACAGCCCCAAGAGACCCAGTACTTC.

The V and J genes are TRBV11-2 and TRBJ2-1; no clear D gene. The V gene's germline CDR1 is SGHAT and CDR2 FQNNGV. This CDR3 is built from 14 residues. The V gene lost 5 bases and the J gene lost 9 bases, with 17 bases spanning the gap. CDR3 protein: CASSPRSRSGEQFF. In DNA form, the CDR3 reads TGTGCCAGCAGCCCCCGGAGCCGATCGGGTGAGCAGTTCTTC.

This chain links TRBV4-1 with TRBJ2-3, with no clear D. The CDR3 has 12 amino acids. The V and J ends lost 3 bases and 9 bases respectively, with 10 bases between them. Germline V gene lookup returns CDR1 MGHRA and CDR2 YSYEKL. CDR3 bases: TGCGCCAGCAGCCAGTTGCTTGGCACGCAGTATTTT. Amino acids: CASSQLLGTQYF.

The V and J genes are TRBV9 and TRBJ2-5; maybe TRBD2 (6 bases). Trimming took 0 bases from V and 3 from J, leaving 9 bases between them. The germline CDR1 and CDR2 sequences are SGDLS and YYNGEE. The CDR3 is made up of 14 amino acids. The CDR3 is CASSVVPGEETQYF. The CDR3 DNA is TGTGCCAGCAGCGTAGTTCCGGGAGAAGAGACCCAGTACTTC. Full variable domain (missing parts from reference TRBV9 and TRBJ2-5): DSGVTQTPKHLITATGQRVTLRCSPRSGDLSVYWYQQSLDQGLQFLIQYYNGEERAKGNILERFSAQQFPDLHSELNLSSLELGDSALYFCASSVVPGEETQYFGPGTRLLVL.

The rearrangement joins TRBV10-2 to TRBJ2-7; a possible D gene is TRBD1 (6 bases). Trimming took off 6 bases at V and 3 bases at J, with 9 bases between the two ends. The CDR3 is 12 residues long. CDR1 is WSHSY and CDR2 is SAAADI in the germline V gene. CDR3 residues: CASSSTGYEQYF. In DNA form, the CDR3 reads TGCGCCAGCAGCTCGACAGGCTACGAGCAGTACTTC.

The chain links TRBV7-9 to TRBJ2-3; TRBD1 aligns across 7 bases. Losses at the gene ends were 3 bases for V and 4 bases for J; bases not matched to a gene: 10. The CDR3 contains 16 residues. Looked up from germline, CDR1 is SEHNR and CDR2 is FQNEAQ (reference sequence). The CDR3 coding sequence is TGTGCCAGCAGCTTCAGACAGGGTCGTCGGGCAGATACGCAGTATTTT. Its translation is CASSFRQGRRADTQYF.